This TCR beta chain stems from a study of PD-1 blockade in classical Hodgkin lymphoma. Libraries were prepared by immunoSEQ multiplex PCR; TCRdb keeps only in-frame clonotypes and omits some of them. The sample lists around 24,000 clones; about four fifths were seen once. The time point is: cycle 4 day 1 (C4D1), after five to seven weeks of nivolumab. Every one of the patients relapsed after autologous stem cell transplantation (brentuximab vedotin exposure was variable). Germline CDR1 reads SNHLY; CDR2 reads FYNNEI. Trimming stripped 6 bases from V and 7 bases from J, with 10 bases between. This CDR3 has 12 amino acids.

V gene TRBV2 combines with J gene TRBJ1-5; D is undetermined. This clonotype originated in a human donor with classical Hodgkin lymphoma. Here the sequenced sample was peripheral blood mononuclear cells (PBMCs), taken before the fourth cycle of nivolumab. The CDR3 DNA reads as TGTGCCAGCAGAAAAATAGGCCAGCCCCAGCATTTT. This translates into CASRKIGQPQHF.